These 2 T cell receptor beta chains share one sample of origin, sequenced in a study of sequential checkpoint blockade in melanoma. Libraries were prepared by immunoSEQ multiplex PCR; TCRdb keeps only in-frame clonotypes and omits some of them. The table has 35,000 to 45,000 clones, approximately 84% seen once. The sample's treatment: randomized to nivolumab then ipilimumab (arm A) or the reverse (arm B). Sequenced material: CD8+ T cells sorted from blood (inferred from file names), taken from a patient given nivolumab and ipilimumab in sequence. The receptors were sampled from a human donor with melanoma.

This clone showed up just a few times. The chain links TRBV28 to TRBJ1-6; D is uncertain. The germline V gene has CDR1 MDHEN and CDR2 SYDVKM. Trimming shortened V by 10 bases and J by 0 bases, and 16 bases separated the two germline ends. This CDR3 has 16 amino acids. Here the CDR3 reads CATQTGLSSYNSPLHF. The CDR3 region has the DNA TGTGCCACCCAGACCGGGTTAAGCTCCTATAATTCACCCCTCCACTTT. Looking up the rest from reference TRBV28 and TRBJ1-6 gives the full variable domain: DVKVTQSSRYLVKRTGEKVFLECVQDMDHENMFWYRQDPGLGLRLIYFSYDVKMKEKGDIPEGYSVSREKKERFSLILESASTNQTSMYLCATQTGLSSYNSPLHFGNGTRLTVT.

The genes are TRBV28 and TRBJ2-7, with 11 bases fitting TRBD2. The ends lost 3 bases at V and 5 bases at J; junction bases unmatched: 12. The CDR3 has 17 residues. Germline V CDR1 and CDR2: MDHEN, SYDVKM. DNA of the CDR3: TGTGCCAGCAGTTTTCCCCTACTAGCGGGAGTTACCGACGAGCAGTACTTC. As protein: CASSFPLLAGVTDEQYF. Full variable domain (missing parts from reference TRBV28 and TRBJ2-7): DVKVTQSSRYLVKRTGEKVFLECVQDMDHENMFWYRQDPGLGLRLIYFSYDVKMKEKGDIPEGYSVSREKKERFSLILESASTNQTSMYLCASSFPLLAGVTDEQYFGPGTRLTVT.